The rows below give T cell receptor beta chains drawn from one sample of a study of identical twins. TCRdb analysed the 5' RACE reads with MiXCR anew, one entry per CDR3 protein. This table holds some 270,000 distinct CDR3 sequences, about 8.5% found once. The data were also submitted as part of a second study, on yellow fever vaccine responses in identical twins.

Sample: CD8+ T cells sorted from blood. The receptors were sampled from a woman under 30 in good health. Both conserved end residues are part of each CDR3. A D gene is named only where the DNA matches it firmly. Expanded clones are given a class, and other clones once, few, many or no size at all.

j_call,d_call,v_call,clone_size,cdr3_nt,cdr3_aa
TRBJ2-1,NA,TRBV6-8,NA,TGTGCCAGCAGTCTGCGCCTCCAGTTTCTGCAGTTCTTC,CASSLRLQFLQFF
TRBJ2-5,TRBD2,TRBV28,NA,TGTGCCAGCACCACTAGCGGGAGTATCGGAGGGACCCAGTACTTC,CASTTSGSIGGTQYF
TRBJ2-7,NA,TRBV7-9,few,TGTGCCAGCAGCCCTGTCCCCCTGAGCTCCTACGAGCAGTACTTC,CASSPVPLSSYEQYF
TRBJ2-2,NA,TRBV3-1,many,TGTGCCAGCAGCCAAGGGACTAAGAACACCGGGGAGCTGTTTTTT,CASSQGTKNTGELFF
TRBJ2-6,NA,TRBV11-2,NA,TGTGCCAGCAGCTCGGACCGAGGGATCTCTGGGGCCAACGTCCTGACTTTC,CASSSDRGISGANVLTF
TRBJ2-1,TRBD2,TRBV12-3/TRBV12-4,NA,TGTGCCAGCAGGATTAGCGGGAGCCACTACAATGAGCAGTTCTTC,CASRISGSHYNEQFF
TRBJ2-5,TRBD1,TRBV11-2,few,TGTGCCAGCAGCGGGACAGTTCAAGAGACCCAGTACTTC,CASSGTVQETQYF
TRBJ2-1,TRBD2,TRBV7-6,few,TGTGCCAGCAGCTACGGGACTAGCGGACAATACAATGAGCAGTTCTTC,CASSYGTSGQYNEQFF
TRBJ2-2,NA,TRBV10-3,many,TGTGCCATCAGGGAAGCTGAGGGGCTGTTTTTT,CAIREAEGLFF
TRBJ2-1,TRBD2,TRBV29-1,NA,TGCAGCGTTGTAGGAGGTGTGGGACTAGCGTGGCACAATGAGCAGTTCTTC,CSVVGGVGLAWHNEQFF
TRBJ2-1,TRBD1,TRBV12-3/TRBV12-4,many,TGTGCCAGCAGTCCGCGGACAGGGGAGAACAATGAGCAGTTCTTC,CASSPRTGENNEQFF
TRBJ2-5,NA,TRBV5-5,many,TGTGCCAGCAGCTTGGATGTGGCGCGTCAAGAGACCCAGTACTTC,CASSLDVARQETQYF
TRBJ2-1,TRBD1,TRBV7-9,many,TGTGCCAGCAGCAGAGGGACAGGCGGATGGGAAAATGAGCAGTTCTTC,CASSRGTGGWENEQFF
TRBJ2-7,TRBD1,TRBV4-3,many,TGCGCCAGCAGCCACAGACAGGGTTACGAGCAGTACTTC,CASSHRQGYEQYF
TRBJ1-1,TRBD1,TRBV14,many,TGTGCCAGCAGCCACCCCCTGGACAGGGCTGGGGTGGCTTTCTTT,CASSHPLDRAGVAFF
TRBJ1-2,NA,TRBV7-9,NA,TGTGCCAGCAGGTCCTCGCGGCAGGGGCTTCGTGGCTACACCTTC,CASRSSRQGLRGYTF
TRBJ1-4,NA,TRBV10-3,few,TGTGCCATCAGTGATCCCGACAGTACCCATGAAAAACTGTTTTTT,CAISDPDSTHEKLFF
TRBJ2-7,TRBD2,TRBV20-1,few,TGCAGTGCTCGAGGACACCAGACTAGCGGGAGTGACTACGAGCAGTACTTC,CSARGHQTSGSDYEQYF
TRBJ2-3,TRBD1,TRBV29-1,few,TGCAGCGTTGACGTCTGGGACAGGGAGATTGTCGATACGCAGTATTTT,CSVDVWDREIVDTQYF
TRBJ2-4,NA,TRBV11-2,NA,TGTGCCAGCAGCTTAGATCTTAAAGGGGGAAACATTCAGTACTTC,CASSLDLKGGNIQYF
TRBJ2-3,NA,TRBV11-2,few,TGTGCCAGCAGCTTAGGTGTCGTCGACACAGATACGCAGTATTTT,CASSLGVVDTDTQYF
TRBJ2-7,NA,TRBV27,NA,TGTGCCAGCAGTTCTCCCCAGGGGGGTAAATACGAGCAGTACTTC,CASSSPQGGKYEQYF
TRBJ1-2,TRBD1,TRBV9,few,TGTGCCAGCAGCCGACAGGGGTCTAACTATGGCTACACCTTC,CASSRQGSNYGYTF
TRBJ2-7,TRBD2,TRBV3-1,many,TGTGCCAGCAGCCATCCTAGCGGAACTTCCTCCTACGAGCAGTACTTC,CASSHPSGTSSYEQYF
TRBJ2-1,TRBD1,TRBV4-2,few,TGTGCCAGCAGCCAGGGACAGGGGGATTACAATGAGCAGTTCTTC,CASSQGQGDYNEQFF
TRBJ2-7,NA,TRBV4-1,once,TGCGCCAGCAGCCAAGAGTGGCCGAACAGCGCCTACGAGCAGTACTTC,CASSQEWPNSAYEQYF
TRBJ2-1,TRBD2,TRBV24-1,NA,TGTGCCACCAGTGATTGGGGTAGCGGGGGTGCGGATGAGCAGTTCTTC,CATSDWGSGGADEQFF
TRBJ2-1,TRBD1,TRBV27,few,TGTGCCAGCAGTTTCCCGGGACAGGACTACAATGAGCAGTTCTTC,CASSFPGQDYNEQFF
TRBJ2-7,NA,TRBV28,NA,TGTGCCAGCAGTTTAGTTGTGGTTGGGGTCGGCTCCTACGAGCAGTACTTC,CASSLVVVGVGSYEQYF
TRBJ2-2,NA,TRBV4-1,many,TGCGCCAGCAGCCCAGGGGTGACGAACACCGGGGAGCTGTTTTTT,CASSPGVTNTGELFF
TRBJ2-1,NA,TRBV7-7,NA,TGTGCTAGCAGCTTAGTTGAGGGCTACGAGCAGTTCTTC,CASSLVEGYEQFF
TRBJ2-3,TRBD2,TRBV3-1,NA,TGTACCTGCAGTTTTGGACTAGCGGGTGGTGCTAGCACAGATACGCAGTATTTT,CTCSFGLAGGASTDTQYF
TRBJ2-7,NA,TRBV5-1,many,TGCGCCAGCGGATGGTCCTACTCCTACGAGCAGTACTTC,CASGWSYSYEQYF
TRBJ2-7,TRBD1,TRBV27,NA,TGTGCCAGCAGTCTTTCGTGGGACAGTTCCTACGAGCAGTACTTC,CASSLSWDSSYEQYF
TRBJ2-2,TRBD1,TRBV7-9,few,TGTGCCAGCAGGTTCTCCAAGGGGGCTAAAACCGGGGAGCTGTTTTTT,CASRFSKGAKTGELFF
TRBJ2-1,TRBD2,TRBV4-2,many,TGTGCCAGCAGCCAAGGCCCAGCGGGGGGGCGGGATGAGCAGTTCTTC,CASSQGPAGGRDEQFF
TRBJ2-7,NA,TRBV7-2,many,TGTGCCAGCAGCTTAGCGGGTAGCTCCTACGAGCAGTACTTC,CASSLAGSSYEQYF
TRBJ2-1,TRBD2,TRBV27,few,TGTGCCAGCAGTTTATCTAGCGGGAGCCCCACCTGGGACGAGCAGTTCTTC,CASSLSSGSPTWDEQFF
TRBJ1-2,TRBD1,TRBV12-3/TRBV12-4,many,TGTGCCAGCAGGGGACAGGGGGCTGCCAACTATGGCTACACCTTC,CASRGQGAANYGYTF
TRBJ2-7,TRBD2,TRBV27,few,TGTGCCAGCAGTCTATATCCCCCGGGAGGAGAGTACGAGCAGTACTTC,CASSLYPPGGEYEQYF
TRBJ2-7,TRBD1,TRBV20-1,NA,TGCAGTGCTAGCATACTTTGGGCAGGGGGCTACGAGCAGTACTTC,CSASILWAGGYEQYF
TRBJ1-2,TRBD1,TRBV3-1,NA,TGTGCCAGCAGCGGTTTTCGTGAGACAGGGGGCGAAATCTATGGCTACACCTTC,CASSGFRETGGEIYGYTF
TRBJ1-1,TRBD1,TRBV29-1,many,TGCAGCGTGGCCGGGACAGGGGGCATGAACACTGAAGCTTTCTTT,CSVAGTGGMNTEAFF
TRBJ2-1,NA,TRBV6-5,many,TGTGCCAGCAGTTACGGCCCCGCAAATGAGCAGTTCTTC,CASSYGPANEQFF
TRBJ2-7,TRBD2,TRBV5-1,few,TGCGCCAGCAGCTTGGCAACCGGGACTAGTGAGTACGAGCAGTACTTC,CASSLATGTSEYEQYF
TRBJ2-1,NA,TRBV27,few,TGTGCCAGCAGTTGGTTCACAGGGAATGAGCAGTTCTTC,CASSWFTGNEQFF
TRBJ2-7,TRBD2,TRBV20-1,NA,TGCAGTGCTAGACCCCAGCGGGGGCCGTACGAGCAGTACTTC,CSARPQRGPYEQYF
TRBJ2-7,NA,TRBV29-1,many,TGCAGCGTTGTGGCCTACTACGAGCAGTACTTC,CSVVAYYEQYF
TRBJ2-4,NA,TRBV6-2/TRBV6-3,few,TGTGCCAGCAGTTACCTCTTCGGGGTGGCCAAAAACATTCAGTACTTC,CASSYLFGVAKNIQYF
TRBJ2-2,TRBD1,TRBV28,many,TGTGCCAGCTACTCGTCCGGGACAGGGGGCACCGGGGAGCTGTTTTTT,CASYSSGTGGTGELFF
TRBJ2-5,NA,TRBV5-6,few,TGTGCCAGCAGCTTTCAGGGGAACCAAGAGACCCAGTACTTC,CASSFQGNQETQYF
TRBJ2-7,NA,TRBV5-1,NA,TGCGCCAGCAGCTTGGAGTGGATCTCCTACGAGCAGTACTTC,CASSLEWISYEQYF
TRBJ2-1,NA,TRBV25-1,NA,TGTGCCAGCCAAGATAAAACAGGCTTTCATGAGCAGTTCTTC,CASQDKTGFHEQFF
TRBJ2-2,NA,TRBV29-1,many,TGCAGCGTTGGGCGGGCGAACACCGGGGAGCTGTTTTTT,CSVGRANTGELFF
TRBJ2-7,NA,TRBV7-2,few,TGTGCCAGCAGCTCGTATCTTGGACACGCGTACGAGCAGTACTTC,CASSSYLGHAYEQYF
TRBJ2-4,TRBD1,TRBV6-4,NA,TGTGCCAGCAGTGAGGTCCCAGGGGGCAACATTCAGTACTTC,CASSEVPGGNIQYF